This record looks at one TCR beta chain sequence and its context. This entry is derived from a study of blood T cell repertoires in COVID-19. Study background: COVID-19 samples from acute and convalescent phases originated in the United States, Italy and Spain. T cells, B-cell-depleted T cells, or PBMCs provided the cDNA or gDNA that served as material.

The V gene's germline CDR1 is GTSNPN and CDR2 SVGIG (reference sequence). The CDR3 runs 13 residues. V gave up 3 bases and J gave up 5 bases, with 10 bases separating them. Source study methods: By means of reference gene primer amplification, nucleated cell counts were estimated. Sequencing used immunoSEQ multiplex PCR; TCRdb keeps in-frame clones, though not all of them. The DNA was the basis for D and trimming; V, J and clone size are from that table. The sample includes some 150,000 clones, 80% to 90% seen only once; the top ten take 7.5% to 8%. V and J are TRBV30 and TRBJ2-2, with a tentative D call TRBD1 (5 bases). The receptor comes from a man between 40 and 49 years old who had recovered from COVID-19. Sequencing used peripheral blood. As DNA, the CDR3 is TGTGCCTGGAGGCGCGCAGGGACCGGGGAGCTGTTTTTT. It specifies CAWRRAGTGELFF.